The source of this T cell receptor (beta chain) is a study of glioma-infiltrating T cells. The sample holds many counts of this clonotype. Using RNA template, CDR3s of TCR alpha and beta were amplified with iRepertoire arm-PCR. TCRdb recomputed calls from the multiplex PCR reads with MiXCR, one row per CDR3 protein. The sample shows about 110,000 distinct CDR3 sequences, around 25% of them seen only once. This TCR came from a human donor with low-grade glioma or glioblastoma, undergoing nonglioma brain surgery, or in good health (not recorded which). The sample comprised glioma tissue, nonneoplastic brain tissue, or PBMCs (not recorded which).

CDR3 amino acids: CASSAPGPTRDTQYF. The DNA for the CDR3 is TGTGCCAGCAGTGCGCCGGGACCTACCAGAGATACGCAGTATTTT. V usage is TRBV28 and J usage is TRBJ2-3; D is perhaps TRBD1 or TRBD2 (5 bases each). The germline CDR1 and CDR2 sequences are MDHEN and SYDVKM. V lost 5 bases and J 5 bases, leaving 17 bases between the germline ends. The length of the CDR3 is 15 residues.